This T cell receptor beta chain was found in a study of T cells in Graves' hyperthyroidism and ophthalmopathy. CDR3 length: 12 residues. Trimming pared 5 bases from V and 7 bases from J, leaving 11 bases between. Germline V gene sequence: CDR1 MDHEN, CDR2 SYDVKM. Amplified TCR beta CDR3 regions came from RNA transcripts. First-round RT-PCR of the TCR CDR3 relied on the HTBI primer set. Via MiXCR, TCRdb re-called the multiplex PCR reads, giving one row per CDR3 protein. The table shows approximately 420,000 distinct CDR3 sequences, with roughly an eighth occurring only once. This clonotype was recorded a few times.

The sequence was collected from a woman aged 18-29 years with Graves' hyperthyroidism. The V call is TRBV28, the J call TRBJ1-2; no reliable D call. The specimen was blood. CDR3 protein: CASSPGWAGYTF. The CDR3, as DNA: TGTGCCAGCAGTCCCGGGTGGGCTGGCTACACCTTC.